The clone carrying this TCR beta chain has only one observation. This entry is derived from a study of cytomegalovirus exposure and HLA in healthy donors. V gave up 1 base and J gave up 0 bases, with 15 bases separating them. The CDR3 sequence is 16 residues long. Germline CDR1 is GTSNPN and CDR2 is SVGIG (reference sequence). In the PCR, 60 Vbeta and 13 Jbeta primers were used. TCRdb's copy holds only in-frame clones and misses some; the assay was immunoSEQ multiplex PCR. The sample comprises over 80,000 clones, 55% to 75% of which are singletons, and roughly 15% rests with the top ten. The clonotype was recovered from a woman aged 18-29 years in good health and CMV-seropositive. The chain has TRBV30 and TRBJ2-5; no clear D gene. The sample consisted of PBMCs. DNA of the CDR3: TGTGCCTGGAGTGGAGAGACTCGGATTTACCAAGAGACCCAGTACTTC. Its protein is CAWSGETRIYQETQYF. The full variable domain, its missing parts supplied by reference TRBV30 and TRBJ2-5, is SQTIHQWPATLVQPVGSPLSLECTVEGTSNPNLYWYRQAAGRGLQLLFYSVGIGQISSEVPQNLSASRPQDRQFILSSKKLLLSDSGFYLCAWSGETRIYQETQYFGPGTRLLVL.